The rows below give T cell receptor beta chains drawn from one sample of a study of tumor-infiltrating lymphocytes in oesophageal squamous cell carcinoma. TCRdb re-derived calls from the PCR reads in MiXCR, one entry per CDR3 protein. The table has about 18,000 distinct CDR3 sequences, roughly 40% seen once. The sample taken for sequencing was esophageal tumor tissue. Receptor source: a male donor with esophageal squamous cell carcinoma. The CDR3 runs from the conserved cysteine through the conserved F or W. The order of the fields is clone size, J gene, V gene, D gene, CDR3 protein, CDR3 DNA. A D gene is named only where the DNA matches it firmly. Clone sizes are given selectively: once, few, many, or a class where the clone is expanded.

many TRBJ1-1 TRBV11-2 NA CASSLGSDRKNTEAFF TGTGCCAGCAGCTTGGGGAGTGACAGGAAGAACACTGAAGCTTTCTTT
NA TRBJ2-7 TRBV20-1 NA CSAEGGGGNPYEQYF TGCAGTGCGGAAGGGGGCGGGGGGAACCCCTACGAGCAGTACTTC
medium-sized TRBJ2-7 TRBV6-1 TRBD2 CASSESGGVLAGDYEQYF TGTGCCAGCAGTGAATCGGGGGGGGTCCTAGCGGGAGACTACGAGCAGTACTTC
NA TRBJ1-6 TRBV5-1 NA CASSLGVGVQGEQYF TGCGCCAGCAGCTTGGGTGTTGGGGTGCAGGGCGAGCAGTACTTT
NA TRBJ2-5 TRBV7-3 NA CASSQGGGKETQYF TGTGCCAGCAGCCAGGGAGGGGGAAAAGAGACCCAGTACTTC
NA TRBJ2-3 TRBV7-3 TRBD2 CASSGLAGVFTDTQYF TGTGCCAGCAGCGGCCTAGCGGGGGTTTTCACAGATACGCAGTATTTT
NA TRBJ1-1 TRBV6-1 NA CASRLSLSNTEAFF TGTGCCAGCAGGCTTTCTCTCTCGAACACTGAAGCTTTCTTT
many TRBJ1-4 TRBV5-6 NA CASSYSQLSEKLFF TGTGCCAGCAGCTACTCACAGCTGAGTGAAAAACTGTTTTTT
many TRBJ2-5 TRBV2 TRBD2 CASSGTSGAGETQYF TGTGCCAGCAGCGGGACTAGCGGGGCTGGAGAGACCCAGTACTTC
NA TRBJ2-4 TRBV2 NA CASNSDYKNIQYF TGTGCCAGCAACTCCGATTACAAAAACATTCAGTACTTC
many TRBJ2-7 TRBV5-6 NA CASSRSYEQYF TGTGCCAGCAGCCGGAGCTACGAGCAGTACTTC
NA TRBJ2-1 TRBV5-1 NA CASSFSTGSLNEQFF TGCGCCAGCAGCTTTAGTACAGGGAGTTTAAATGAGCAGTTCTTC
NA TRBJ2-5 TRBV7-2 TRBD1 CASSRDRVKETQYF TGTGCCAGCAGCCGGGACAGGGTAAAAGAGACCCAGTACTTC
NA TRBJ2-7 TRBV7-3 NA CASSLMGQYNEQYF TGTGCCAGCAGCTTAATGGGACAATACAATGAGCAGTACTTC
NA TRBJ2-6 TRBV10-3 NA CAISESLGGSGANVLTF TGTGCCATCAGTGAGTCGTTGGGGGGCTCTGGGGCCAACGTCCTGACTTTC
NA TRBJ2-7 TRBV10-3 TRBD1 CATGQASYEQYF TGTGCCACCGGACAGGCTAGCTACGAGCAGTACTTC
NA TRBJ2-7 TRBV7-6 NA CASSSTERPYEKYF TGTGCCAGCAGCTCAACAGAACGACCCTACGAGAAGTACTTC
many TRBJ2-5 TRBV7-3 NA CASSFTGGETQYF TGTGCCAGCAGCTTCACTGGGGGAGAGACCCAGTACTTC
many TRBJ1-1 TRBV6-4 NA CASSDGDPNSEAFF TGTGCCAGCAGTGACGGGGACCCGAACTCTGAAGCTTTCTTT
NA TRBJ2-5 TRBV19 NA CASSLAPRETQYF TGTGCCAGTAGTCTGGCCCCTAGGGAGACCCAGTACTTC
NA TRBJ1-4 TRBV7-6 NA CASSLDGGRNEKLFF TGTGCCAGCAGCTTAGACGGGGGGCGTAATGAAAAACTGTTTTTT
few TRBJ2-7 TRBV27 NA CASSSAGPLYEQYF TGTGCCAGCAGTTCCGCGGGACCTCTCTACGAGCAGTACTTC
NA TRBJ2-1 TRBV7-8 NA CASSLTGVYNEQFF TGTGCCAGCAGCTTAACGGGAGTATACAATGAGCAGTTCTTC
many TRBJ2-5 TRBV24-1 TRBD2 CATSDFGAGGPGETQYF TGTGCCACCAGTGATTTCGGAGCGGGAGGGCCGGGGGAGACCCAGTACTTC
NA TRBJ2-1 TRBV11-3 NA CASSLRVGLRHNEQFF TGTGCCAGCAGCTTGCGCGTCGGGTTACGGCACAATGAGCAGTTCTTC
medium-sized TRBJ2-1 TRBV7-2 NA CASSLGGPSDEQFF TGTGCCAGCAGCCTGGGGGGACCCTCCGATGAGCAGTTCTTC
many TRBJ1-1 TRBV12-3/TRBV12-4 NA CASSLREAIEAFF TGTGCCAGCAGTTTACGTGAGGCCATCGAAGCTTTCTTT
medium-sized TRBJ2-7 TRBV7-8 NA CASSLAGSVYEQYF TGTGCCAGCAGCTTAGCGGGGAGTGTCTACGAGCAGTACTTC
many TRBJ2-3 TRBV19 TRBD2 CASSIGLAGVGDTQYF TGTGCCAGTAGTATAGGGCTAGCGGGAGTAGGAGATACGCAGTATTTT
NA TRBJ2-5 TRBV28 NA CASRPYNGEVETQYF TGTGCCAGCAGGCCTTACAACGGGGAGGTAGAGACCCAGTACTTC
NA TRBJ2-7 TRBV7-2 NA CASSLLRAHEQYF TGTGCCAGCAGCTTGTTGAGGGCCCACGAGCAGTACTTC
medium-sized TRBJ2-1 TRBV7-6 NA CASSLSSEWREQFF TGTGCCAGCAGCTTATCCTCGGAGTGGAGGGAGCAGTTCTTC
medium-sized TRBJ1-6 TRBV7-3 NA CASSLGANSPLHF TGTGCCAGCAGCTTGGGGGCCAATTCACCCCTCCACTTT
medium-sized TRBJ2-7 TRBV7-9 TRBD2 CASRHRTSGFYEQYF TGTGCCAGCAGGCATCGGACTAGCGGCTTCTACGAGCAGTACTTC
NA TRBJ2-7 TRBV7-9 NA CASSLGGRRDHEQYF TGTGCCAGCAGCTTAGGGGGCCGCAGGGACCACGAGCAGTACTTC
NA TRBJ1-4 TRBV2 TRBD1 CASSADRVTATNEKLFF TGTGCCAGCAGTGCGGACAGGGTAACTGCAACTAATGAAAAACTGTTTTTT
medium-sized TRBJ2-3 TRBV11-3 TRBD2 CASSSGLAGVTDTQYF TGTGCCAGCAGCTCGGGACTAGCGGGAGTCACAGATACGCAGTATTTT
few TRBJ2-3 TRBV18 TRBD2 CASSPPRTSGRAGGDTQYF TGTGCCAGCTCACCACCGAGGACTAGCGGGAGGGCCGGTGGCGATACGCAGTATTTT
NA TRBJ2-1 TRBV6-9 TRBD1 CASRVELGQGERNSYNEQFF TGTGCCAGCAGAGTTGAGCTGGGACAGGGGGAGCGAAACTCCTACAATGAGCAGTTCTTC
NA TRBJ2-1 TRBV7-9 TRBD2 CASSLLGLVYNEQFF TGTGCCAGCAGCTTACTGGGACTAGTGTACAATGAGCAGTTCTTC
many TRBJ2-1 TRBV27 TRBD1 CASRNRGLSYNEQFF TGTGCCAGCAGAAACAGGGGTCTTTCCTACAATGAGCAGTTCTTC
many TRBJ2-3 TRBV7-9 TRBD2 CAGGGARAGDTQYF TGTGCCGGGGGGGGAGCCAGGGCAGGAGATACGCAGTATTTT
once TRBJ2-1 TRBV7-9 NA CASSLVVSYNEQFF TGTGCCAGCAGCTTAGTCGTCAGCTACAATGAGCAGTTCTTC
many TRBJ2-5 TRBV5-8 TRBD2 CASTPSGGPTETQYF TGTGCCAGCACCCCTAGCGGGGGGCCGACAGAGACCCAGTACTTC
NA TRBJ2-1 TRBV19 NA CASSIETGQFF TGTGCCAGTAGTATAGAGACAGGGCAGTTCTTC
NA TRBJ2-5 TRBV5-5 TRBD1 CASSLAAGGAETQYF TGTGCCAGCAGCTTGGCCGCAGGGGGCGCGGAGACCCAGTACTTC
NA TRBJ2-2 TRBV10-2 NA CATQRTNTGELFF TGCGCCACCCAGCGGACGAACACCGGGGAGCTGTTTTTT
many TRBJ2-5 TRBV7-6 NA CASSLKGGKETQYF TGTGCCAGCAGCTTAAAAGGTGGAAAAGAGACCCAGTACTTC
few TRBJ1-1 TRBV7-8 TRBD1 CASSLARTGVGLMNTEAFF TGTGCCAGCAGCTTAGCGAGGACAGGGGTGGGGCTCATGAACACTGAAGCTTTCTTT
many TRBJ2-5 TRBV11-2 TRBD2 CASSSAPLAGVRETQYF TGTGCCAGCAGCTCAGCCCCCCTAGCGGGAGTTCGGGAGACCCAGTACTTC
few TRBJ2-1 TRBV7-2 NA CASRKDMYNEQFF TGTGCCAGCAGAAAGGACATGTACAATGAGCAGTTCTTC
medium-sized TRBJ2-1 TRBV6-2/TRBV6-3 NA CASSYRAMIHEQFF TGTGCCAGCAGTTACAGGGCCATGATCCATGAGCAGTTCTTC
medium-sized TRBJ2-4 TRBV7-9 TRBD2 CASSRTAGGNIQYF TGTGCCAGCAGCCGGACCGCGGGGGGTAACATTCAGTACTTC
NA TRBJ2-5 TRBV7-3 NA CASSRHMGETQYF TGTGCCAGCAGCCGTCACATGGGAGAGACCCAGTACTTC
many TRBJ1-2 TRBV12-3/TRBV12-4 NA CASSPRTWWGYTF TGTGCCAGCAGTCCCCGGACATGGTGGGGCTACACCTTC
many TRBJ2-1 TRBV6-1 TRBD1 CAAGTGNNEQFF TGTGCCGCCGGGACAGGAAACAATGAGCAGTTCTTC
NA TRBJ2-5 TRBV7-6 NA CASSLQTGEGTQYF TGTGCTAGCAGCCTCCAGACAGGGGAGGGGACCCAGTACTTC
NA TRBJ2-1 TRBV18 NA CASSPQLAYNEQFF TGTGCCAGCTCTCCTCAGCTAGCTTACAATGAGCAGTTCTTC
many TRBJ1-5 TRBV27 NA CASGGQNSNQPQHF TGTGCCAGCGGGGGCCAGAATAGCAATCAGCCCCAGCATTTT
NA TRBJ2-1 TRBV6-7 NA CATRLGIHEQFF TGTGCCACCCGGTTGGGGATCCACGAGCAGTTCTTC